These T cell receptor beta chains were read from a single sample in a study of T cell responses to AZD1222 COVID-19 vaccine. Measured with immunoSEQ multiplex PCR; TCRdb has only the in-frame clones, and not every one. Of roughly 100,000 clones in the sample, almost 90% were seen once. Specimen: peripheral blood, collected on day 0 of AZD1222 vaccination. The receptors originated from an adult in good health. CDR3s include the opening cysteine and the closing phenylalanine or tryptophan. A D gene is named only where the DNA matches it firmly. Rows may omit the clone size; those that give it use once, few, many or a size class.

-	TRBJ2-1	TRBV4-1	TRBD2	TGCGCCAGCAGCCAACGGGCGGGAGGGGCGAATTCCTACAATGAGCAGTTCTTC	CASSQRAGGANSYNEQFF
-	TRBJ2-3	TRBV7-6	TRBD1	TGTGCCAGCAGCTTACTTCAGGGGGCTCTCACAGATACGCAGTATTTT	CASSLLQGALTDTQYF
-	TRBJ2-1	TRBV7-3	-	TGTGCCAGCAGCCCTCTCCCTGGGGCCGTCCGGGATGAGCAGTTCTTC	CASSPLPGAVRDEQFF
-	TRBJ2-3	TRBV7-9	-	TGTGCCAGCAGCTTAATTAGCCCTAGCACAGATACGCAGTATTTT	CASSLISPSTDTQYF
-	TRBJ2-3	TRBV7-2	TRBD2	TGTGCCAGCAGCGCTAACGGGCGGGGGGCCACAGATACGCAGTATTTT	CASSANGRGATDTQYF
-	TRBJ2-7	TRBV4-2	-	TGTGCCAGCAGCCAAGGGGTAGGGATCTACGAGCAGTACTTC	CASSQGVGIYEQYF
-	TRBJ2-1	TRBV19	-	TGTGCCAGTAGTCCCGGAGTGGCCCTTTGGAATGAGCAGTTCTTC	CASSPGVALWNEQFF
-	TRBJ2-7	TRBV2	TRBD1	TGTGCCAGCAGTGAACAGGGGGAATTGTACTTC	CASSEQGELYF
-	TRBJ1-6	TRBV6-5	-	TGTGCCAGCAGTTCCCAGGGGAATTCACCCCTCCACTTT	CASSSQGNSPLHF
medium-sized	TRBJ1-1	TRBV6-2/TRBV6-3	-	TGTGCCAGCAGTTACGCGGAGGGTACCCCCCAAAACGAAGCTTTCTTT	CASSYAEGTPQNEAFF
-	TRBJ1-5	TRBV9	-	TGTGCCAGCAGCCCAGGACAGAATCAGCCCCAGCATTTT	CASSPGQNQPQHF
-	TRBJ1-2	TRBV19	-	TGTGCCAGTAGTCCTGGGACACTTAACTATGGCTACACCTTC	CASSPGTLNYGYTF
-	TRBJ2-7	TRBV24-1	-	TGTGCCCCTCTGGGATTCTCCTACGAGCAGTACTTC	CAPLGFSYEQYF
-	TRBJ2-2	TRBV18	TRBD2	TGTGCCAGCTCACACTCGGGACTAGGGAACACCGGGGAGCTGTTTTTT	CASSHSGLGNTGELFF
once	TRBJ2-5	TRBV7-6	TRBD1	TGTGCCAGCAGCTTCTACAGGGGGTCCCAAGAGACCCAGTACTTC	CASSFYRGSQETQYF
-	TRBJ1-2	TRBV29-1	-	TGCAGCGTCCACCGGGGGACCAACTATGGCTACACCTTC	CSVHRGTNYGYTF